This T cell receptor beta chain was obtained from a study of CD8 T cells in Susac syndrome. General study points: That the number of individuals in its TCR sequencing and HLA analysis was relatively small was acknowledged by the study.

On this clonotype: The antigen is not known.

RNA, at about 0.45 to 1 ug, was reverse transcribed with random hexamers. By means of immunoSEQ multiplex PCR, TCR beta CDR3 spanning 54 Vbeta and 13 Jbeta underwent amplification. One entry per CDR3 protein, called by TCRdb with MiXCR from the immunoSEQ multiplex PCR reads. The table includes approximately 100,000 distinct CDR3 sequences, 90% to 96% detected once. J gave up 7 bases and V 5 bases, and 5 bases lay outside the gene matches. Looked up from germline, CDR1 is SEHNR and CDR2 is FQNEAQ (reference sequence). This CDR3 has 14 residues. Sequencing of TCR beta was undertaken in CD8+ and CD4+ T cells derived from blood. TEMRA cells were FACS-enriched, with CD8+ and CD4+ T cells isolated negatively.

The sequenced material came from CD4+ T cells from PBMCs. The source of this sequence is a human donor in good health. The J gene is TRBJ1-6, the V gene TRBV7-9; 7 bases line up with TRBD1. In nucleotides, the CDR3 is TGTGCCAGCAGCCGCGGACAGGCCAATTCACCCCTCCACTTT. Translation: CASSRGQANSPLHF.